This T cell receptor beta chain was identified in a study of blood T cells in healthy people across ages. This clonotype has just one count. Trimming removed 2 bases from V and 1 base from J; junction bases left unmatched: 3. Per germline, CDR1 DFQATT and CDR2 SNEGSKA (reference sequence). This CDR3 comprises 14 residues. PCR was performed a second time for about 6 to 12 cycles using a sample-barcoded 5' primer and a J-beta primer mix. TCRdb independently ran MiXCR on the 5' RACE reads; one entry per CDR3 protein. The sample holds roughly 680,000 distinct CDR3 sequences; roughly 20% are singletons and the top ten take roughly 3.9%.

The specimen sequenced was blood. The rearrangement uses TRBV20-1 and TRBJ2-3, with 7 bases matching TRBD2. The TCR comes from a man aged 65 to 85 in good health. CDR3 DNA sequence: TGCAGTGCTAGAAGCGGGAAAGGCACAGATACGCAGTATTTT. The encoded protein is CSARSGKGTDTQYF.